This paragraph covers one T cell receptor (beta chain) sequence. This entry comes from a study of blood T cell repertoires in COVID-19. Study summary: Donors in the United States, Italy and Spain gave samples during acute or convalescent COVID-19.

Clones were read by immunoSEQ multiplex PCR, and TCRdb kept only the in-frame ones, dropping some. The repertoire holds some 70,000 clones, roughly nine tenths seen once, with roughly 3.1% in the top ten. The CDR3 loop spans 13 amino acids. Germline CDR1 reads KGHSH; CDR2 reads LQKENI. The V and J ends lost 0 bases and 4 bases respectively, with 4 bases between them. The Seattle patients joined while their infection was active and were tracked longitudinally afterward. Sequencing was done on a sample of peripheral blood. The clonotype was recovered from a woman between 50 and 59 years old with COVID-19, enrolled during active disease. This sequence joins TRBV18 and TRBJ1-3; D call uncertain. The CDR3 bases are TGTGCCAGCTCACCACCCATGGGAAACACCATATATTTT. Amino acid sequence: CASSPPMGNTIYF. The full variable domain, in which reference TRBV18 and TRBJ1-3 provide the parts outside the CDR3, is NAGVMQNPRHLVRRRGQEARLRCSPMKGHSHVYWYRQLPEEGLKFMVYLQKENIIDESGMPKERFSAEFPKEGPSILRIQQVVRGDSAAYFCASSPPMGNTIYFGEGSWLTVV.